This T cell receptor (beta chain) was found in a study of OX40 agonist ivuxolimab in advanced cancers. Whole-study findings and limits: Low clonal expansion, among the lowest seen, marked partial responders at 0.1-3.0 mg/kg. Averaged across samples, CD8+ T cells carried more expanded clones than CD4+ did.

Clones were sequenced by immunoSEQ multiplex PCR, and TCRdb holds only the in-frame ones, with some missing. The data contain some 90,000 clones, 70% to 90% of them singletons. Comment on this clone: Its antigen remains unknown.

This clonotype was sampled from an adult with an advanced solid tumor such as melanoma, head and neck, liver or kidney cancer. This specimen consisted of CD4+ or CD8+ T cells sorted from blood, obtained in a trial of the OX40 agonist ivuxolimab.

The CDR3 DNA reads as TGTGCCAGTAGTAGAGATGGCGCAGGTGGAAGAGAGACCCAGTACTTC. Protein: CASSRDGAGGRETQYF. V is TRBV19 and J is TRBJ2-5; D is unresolved. Trimming removed 4 bases from V and 4 bases from J, with 19 bases in between. The CDR3 consists of 16 residues. The V gene's germline CDR1 is LNHDA and CDR2 SQIVND (reference sequence). Full variable domain (rest looked up from reference TRBV19 and TRBJ2-5): DGGITQSPKYLFRKEGQNVTLSCEQNLNHDAMYWYRQDPGQGLRLIYYSQIVNDFQKGDIAEGYSVSREKKESFPLTVTSAQKNPTAFYLCASSRDGAGGRETQYFGPGTRLLVL.